This entry is about one T cell receptor (beta chain). Its recognized antigen is unknown. Base qualities are not provided; no much larger clone lies one nucleotide away. The sample is drawn from a study of blood T cell repertoires in COVID-19 (dated by TCRdb to between 2020 and 2021). Concerning the study at large: The collaborator samples originated in the United States, Italy and Spain and spanned the acute and convalescent phases of COVID-19. The material from the prospective study consisted of cDNA or gDNA derived from T cells, B-cell-depleted T cells, or PBMCs. Subjects who had been exposed to COVID-19, were actively infected with it, or had recovered from it provided the deeply sampled blood TCRbeta repertoires that made up the dataset. The repertoires were made available in a free public database intended to serve as a resource for research on the immune response to SARS-CoV-2. Samples came from the ongoing ImmuneRACE study (first 160 participants) plus 1,254 subjects from 6 global collaborators. The sample metadata nearly always contained a de-identified subject ID, COVID-19 status, age in years and sex. Where available, HLA class I and class II types were obtained from metadata supplied by the sample provider rather than from assay-based typing. Results and caveats for the whole study, not just this receptor: The amount of clinical and demographic metadata varied by source and participant and was provided uncurated.

The CDR3 has 13 amino acids, counting the end cysteine and phenylalanine. Just CDR3 DNA is preserved here, 39 bases in frame from base 1. The immunoSEQ Assay, a bias-controlled multiplex PCR, was used to amplify TCRbeta CDR3 regions from genomic DNA. Under the source paper's analysis protocol: Within the assay, amplification of reference gene primers was used to estimate how many nucleated cells each sample contained. Sequence reads were collapsed and filtered to measure the absolute abundance of every unique TCRbeta CDR3 rearrangement. For each sample, productive Simpson clonality was calculated as the square root of Simpson's diversity index across productive rearrangements. In its TCRdb copy, this immuneACCESS table keeps in-frame sequences only and misses some clones. Where compared with another copy, unresolved V genes explain less than half of these, and the others have no known cause. Clone size and V and J calls were adopted from that table, with D and trimming inferred from the DNA. This sample has about 280,000 clones in its table, and less than 90% of those were observed once. The ten biggest clones cover 10% to 15% of the sample.

In Seattle, one collaborating source enrolled patients while the infection was active and tracked those patients longitudinally over the course of disease. Collaborating institutions collected whole blood in K2EDTA tubes following their own protocols. For TCRbeta analysis, collaborator samples were shipped as frozen whole blood, as isolated PBMCs, or as DNA extracted from either sample type. Specimen: peripheral blood. This receptor was identified in a woman in her 70s with COVID-19, enrolled during active disease. The chain was built from TRBV21-1 and TRBJ1-5; the table's TRBD1 call for D was not verified on the DNA. TRBV21-1 is reported as a pseudogene. The nucleotide sequence reads TGTGCCAGCAGCCCTGGCCCCAATCAGCCCCAGCATTTT. Translation gives CASSPGPNQPQHF.